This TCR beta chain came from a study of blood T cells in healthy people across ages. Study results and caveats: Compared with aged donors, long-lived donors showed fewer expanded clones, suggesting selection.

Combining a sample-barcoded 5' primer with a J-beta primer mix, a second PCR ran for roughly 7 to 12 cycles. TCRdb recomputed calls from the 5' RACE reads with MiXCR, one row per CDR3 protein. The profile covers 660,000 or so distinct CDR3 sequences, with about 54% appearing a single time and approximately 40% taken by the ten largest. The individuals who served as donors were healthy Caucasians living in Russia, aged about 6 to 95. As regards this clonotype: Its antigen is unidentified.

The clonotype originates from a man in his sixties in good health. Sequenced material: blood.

In DNA, the CDR3 is TGTGCCAGCACCTCGGGGGCTTCGAACACCGGGGAGCTGTTTTTT. This encodes CASTSGASNTGELFF. The V and J genes are TRBV9 and TRBJ2-2; D tentatively fits TRBD1 or TRBD2 (6 bases each). This CDR3 comprises 15 residues. Germline-derived CDR1 and CDR2 are SGDLS and YYNGEE. V was pared by 6 bases and J by 0 bases, with 12 bases between.